The present entry profiles one TCR beta chain with its context. CDR3 size: 13 residues. Trimming shortened V by 5 bases and J by 0 bases, and 8 bases separated the two germline ends. Germline V gene lookup returns CDR1 MDHEN and CDR2 SYDVKM. It was during active infection that Seattle patients were enrolled and then longitudinally followed. The entry originates in a study of blood T cell repertoires in COVID-19. Study overall: The cDNA or gDNA used as material had been derived from T cells, B-cell-depleted T cells, or PBMCs.

TCRdb's copy holds only in-frame clones and misses some; the assay was immunoSEQ multiplex PCR. The sample lists fewer than 700,000 clones; approximately 88% were seen once. The chain joins TRBV28 to TRBJ2-7; D remains unclear. Sequenced: peripheral blood. The sequence was collected from a woman aged 50 to 60 with COVID-19, enrolled during active disease. CDR3 sequence: CASSPPSSYEQYF. DNA of the CDR3: TGTGCCAGCAGTCCCCCGAGCTCCTACGAGCAGTACTTC.